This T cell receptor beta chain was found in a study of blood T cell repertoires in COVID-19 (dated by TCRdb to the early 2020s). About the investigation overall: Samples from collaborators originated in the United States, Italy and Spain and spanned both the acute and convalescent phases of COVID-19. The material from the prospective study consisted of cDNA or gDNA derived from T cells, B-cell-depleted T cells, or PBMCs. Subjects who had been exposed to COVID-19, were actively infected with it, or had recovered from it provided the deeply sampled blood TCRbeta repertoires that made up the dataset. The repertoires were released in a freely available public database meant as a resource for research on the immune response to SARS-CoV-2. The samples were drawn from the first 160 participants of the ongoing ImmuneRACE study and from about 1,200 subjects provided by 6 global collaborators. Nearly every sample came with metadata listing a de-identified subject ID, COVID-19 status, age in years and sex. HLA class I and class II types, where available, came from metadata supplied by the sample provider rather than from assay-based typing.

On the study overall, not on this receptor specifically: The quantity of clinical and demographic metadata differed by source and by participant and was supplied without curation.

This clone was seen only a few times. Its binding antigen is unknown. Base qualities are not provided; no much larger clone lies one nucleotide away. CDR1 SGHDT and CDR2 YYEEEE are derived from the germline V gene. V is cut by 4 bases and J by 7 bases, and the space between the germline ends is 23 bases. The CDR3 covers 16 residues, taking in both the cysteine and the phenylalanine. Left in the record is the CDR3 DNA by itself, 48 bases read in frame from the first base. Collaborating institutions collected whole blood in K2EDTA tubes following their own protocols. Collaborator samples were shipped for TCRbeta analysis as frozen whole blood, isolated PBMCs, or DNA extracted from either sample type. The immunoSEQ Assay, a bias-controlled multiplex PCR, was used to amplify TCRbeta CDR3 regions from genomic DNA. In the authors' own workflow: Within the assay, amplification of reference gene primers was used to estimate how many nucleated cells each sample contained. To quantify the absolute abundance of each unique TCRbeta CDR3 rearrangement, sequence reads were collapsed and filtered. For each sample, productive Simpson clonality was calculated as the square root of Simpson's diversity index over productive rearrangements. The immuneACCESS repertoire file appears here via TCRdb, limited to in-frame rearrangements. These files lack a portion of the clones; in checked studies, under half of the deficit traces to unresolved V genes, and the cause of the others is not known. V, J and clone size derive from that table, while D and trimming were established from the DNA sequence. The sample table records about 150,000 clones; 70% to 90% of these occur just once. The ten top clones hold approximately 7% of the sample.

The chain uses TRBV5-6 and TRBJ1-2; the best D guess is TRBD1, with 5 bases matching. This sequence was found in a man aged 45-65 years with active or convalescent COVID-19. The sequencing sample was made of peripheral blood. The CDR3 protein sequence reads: CASSPRTLTRNRGYTF. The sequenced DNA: TGTGCCAGCAGCCCAAGGACACTAACGCGGAATCGTGGCTACACCTTC.